The rows below give T cell receptor beta chains drawn from one sample of a study of blood T cell repertoires in COVID-19. Clones were read by immunoSEQ multiplex PCR, and TCRdb kept only the in-frame ones, dropping some. The table has 300,000 to 350,000 clones, 80% to 90% seen once; the top ten hold approximately 4.6%. Sequenced: PBMCs or T cells enriched from blood (not recorded which). The receptors were sampled from a woman aged 40 to 49 with acute COVID-19. Each CDR3 is given with its conserved first and last residue. D genes are given only for firm matches. Expanded clones get a size class; other rows say once, few or many, or leave the size out.

abundance	v_gene	j_gene	d_gene	CDR3nt	CDR3aa
-	TRBV28	TRBJ1-2	-	TGTGCCAGCAGCCCTACGGGTTATGGCTACACCTTC	CASSPTGYGYTF
-	TRBV7-9	TRBJ1-2	-	TGTGCCAGCAGCTCATTTACAGGCTATGGCTACACCTTC	CASSSFTGYGYTF
-	TRBV7-2	TRBJ1-1	-	TGTGCCAGCAGCCCTAGGGGGGGGCTGAACACTGAAGCTTTCTTT	CASSPRGGLNTEAFF
-	TRBV28	TRBJ2-7	TRBD1	TGTGCCAGCAGTTTTCGGGACAGGGCGGGCTTTGGGCAGTACTTC	CASSFRDRAGFGQYF
once	TRBV18	TRBJ1-6	TRBD1	TGTGCCAGCTCACCGGGGGGACAGGGGTTTTCACCCCTCCACTTT	CASSPGGQGFSPLHF
-	TRBV7-2	TRBJ2-1	TRBD2	TGTGCCAGCAGCTTAGTTTCCGGCGGGAGCTCCTACAATGAGCAGTTCTTC	CASSLVSGGSSYNEQFF
-	TRBV7-2	TRBJ2-1	TRBD2	TGTGCCAGCAGCTCGACTAGCGGGAGGGCCGGTGAGCAGTTCTTC	CASSSTSGRAGEQFF
-	TRBV7-9	TRBJ2-3	-	TGTGCCAGCAGCTTAGCGAGCGGCGGGGATACGCAGTATTTT	CASSLASGGDTQYF
-	TRBV6-1	TRBJ2-3	-	TGTGCCAGCAGTGAATTTTCGACAACGCGCACAGATACGCAGTATTTT	CASSEFSTTRTDTQYF
-	TRBV6-5	TRBJ1-2	-	TGTGCCAGCAGACGGGGGGTAAAGGGGCAATGGGGCTACACCTTC	CASRRGVKGQWGYTF
-	TRBV24-1	TRBJ2-3	-	TGTGCCACCAGTGACAACCTTTTCGGGACAGATACGCAGTATTTT	CATSDNLFGTDTQYF
-	TRBV6-5	TRBJ2-7	TRBD1	TGTGCCTCAACCGGGACAGGCTACGAGCAGTACTTC	CASTGTGYEQYF
-	TRBV2	TRBJ1-2	-	TGTGCCAGCAGTGAAGCGACACAGGGCGGATATGGCTACACCTTC	CASSEATQGGYGYTF
-	TRBV28	TRBJ1-2	TRBD1	TGTGCCAGCCGCACGACAGGGAGCAACTATGGCTACACCTTC	CASRTTGSNYGYTF
-	TRBV6-4	TRBJ1-2	-	TGTGCCAGCAGTGACCAGCGGAACTATGGCTACACCTTC	CASSDQRNYGYTF
-	TRBV11-2	TRBJ2-1	-	TGTGCCAGCAGTCCCGGGGGGCTTTACAATGAGCAGTTCTTC	CASSPGGLYNEQFF
-	TRBV2	TRBJ1-2	TRBD1	TGTGCCAGCAGTGAACAGGGGGCGGGTGGCTACACCTTC	CASSEQGAGGYTF
-	TRBV7-2	TRBJ1-5	-	TGTGCCAGCAGCCTAACGACAGGAGACGGTCAGCCCCAGCATTTT	CASSLTTGDGQPQHF
once	TRBV4-2	TRBJ2-1	TRBD2	TGTGCCAGCAGCCAGGATACGGGACTAGCAGGTTACAATGAGCAGTTCTTC	CASSQDTGLAGYNEQFF
-	TRBV3-1/TRBV3-2	TRBJ1-3	TRBD1	TGTGCCAGCAGCCAATTACGCGGGGACAGCTCTGGAAACACCATATATTTT	CASSQLRGDSSGNTIYF
-	TRBV4-3	TRBJ1-3	-	TGCGCCAGCAGCCAAGAACCTACCGGGAGCTCTGGAAACACCATATATTTT	CASSQEPTGSSGNTIYF
-	TRBV18	TRBJ1-5	-	TGTGCCAGCTCACCGAACAGGCAGCCCCAGCATTTT	CASSPNRQPQHF
-	TRBV7-8	TRBJ1-5	-	TGTGCCAGCAGCTTACGGGGTCAAAGCGGACAGCGTAGCAATCAGCCCCAGCATTTT	CASSLRGQSGQRSNQPQHF
once	TRBV5-4	TRBJ2-7	TRBD1	TGTGCCAGCAGCTTGGGATGGGACAGGAGATACGAGCAGTACTTC	CASSLGWDRRYEQYF
-	TRBV5-4	TRBJ1-2	TRBD1	TGTGCCAGCAGCTCCCCTGGACAGGCGACCTATGGCTACACCTTC	CASSSPGQATYGYTF
-	TRBV25-1	TRBJ2-1	TRBD2	TGTGCCAGCAGTGAGCGACTAGCGGGATCATACAATGAGCAGTTCTTC	CASSERLAGSYNEQFF
-	TRBV19	TRBJ1-6	-	TGTGCCAGTAGTATGATACAGTTTGGGTCACCCCTCCACTTT	CASSMIQFGSPLHF
-	TRBV6-6	TRBJ1-4	-	TGTGCCAGCACCCGGGACACGAATGAAAAACTGTTTTTT	CASTRDTNEKLFF
-	TRBV5-6	TRBJ2-2	TRBD2	TGTGCCAGCACCATTGCCGGGAGGACCGGGGAGCTGTTTTTT	CASTIAGRTGELFF
-	TRBV7-3	TRBJ2-3	TRBD2	TGTGCCAGCAGCTCGGGACTAGCGGGGGTCACAGATACGCAGTATTTT	CASSSGLAGVTDTQYF
-	TRBV7-2	TRBJ2-2	-	TGTGCCAGCAGCTTAGCACAGATCGGGAGAACCGGGGAGCTGTTTTTT	CASSLAQIGRTGELFF
-	TRBV28	TRBJ1-3	TRBD1	TGTGCCAGCAGCCGGACAGGGCTCGGAAACACCATATATTTT	CASSRTGLGNTIYF
-	TRBV9	TRBJ2-1	TRBD2	TGTGCCAGCAGCGGATCTCCGGGACTAGCGTACAATGAGCAGTTCTTC	CASSGSPGLAYNEQFF
-	TRBV19	TRBJ2-3	-	TGTGCCAGTGAAGCGGGTGATACGCAGTATTTT	CASEAGDTQYF
-	TRBV14	TRBJ2-2	TRBD2	TGTGCCAGCAGCCCGCTCCACCCCGGGGCTAGCGGGATTTTCGGGGAGCTGTTTTTT	CASSPLHPGASGIFGELFF
-	TRBV23-1	TRBJ1-3	-	TGCGCCAACACCCAAGGACTTCGGGCTGGAAACACCATATATTTT	CANTQGLRAGNTIYF
-	TRBV15	TRBJ1-3	-	TGTGCCACCAGTGTGGGGCAGAGCTCTGGAAACACCATATATTTT	CATSVGQSSGNTIYF
-	TRBV2	TRBJ1-2	-	TGTGCCAGCCGCGAAGAGACTGAAACCCTAGGAGGCTACACCTTC	CASREETETLGGYTF
-	TRBV5-6	TRBJ2-6	-	TGTGCCAGCAGCTTGAGGGGTATAACTGGGGCCAACGTCCTGACTTTC	CASSLRGITGANVLTF
few	TRBV10-2	TRBJ2-7	-	TGCGCCAGCAACGACCCCGGGCTAGACAGCCAGTACTTC	CASNDPGLDSQYF
few	TRBV11-2	TRBJ2-1	-	TGTGCCAGCAGCTTGGGAGCGGCCAATGAGCAGTTCTTC	CASSLGAANEQFF
-	TRBV2	TRBJ1-3	-	TGTGCCAGCACTAGAGGCGACAGCTCTGGAAACACCATATATTTT	CASTRGDSSGNTIYF
-	TRBV5-4	TRBJ2-2	TRBD2	TGTGCCAGCAGCCTGAAGCGGGGCAACACCGGGGAGCTGTTTTTT	CASSLKRGNTGELFF
-	TRBV6-5	TRBJ1-2	-	TGTGCCAGCAGTTTGTCGGCGGCAGGGCCTAACTATGGCTACACCTTC	CASSLSAAGPNYGYTF
-	TRBV9	TRBJ2-6	TRBD1	TGTGCCAGCAGCGCTTACAGGGGTACCGGGGCCAACGTCCTGACTTTC	CASSAYRGTGANVLTF
-	TRBV2	TRBJ1-2	TRBD1	TGTGCCAGCAGACCGTCGAGACAGGGCCTTTTGAGGACCTTC	CASRPSRQGLLRTF
-	TRBV28	TRBJ1-2	-	TGTGCCAGCAGTTTTAATGGGCGGGTTGGCTACACCTTC	CASSFNGRVGYTF
-	TRBV19	TRBJ1-4	TRBD1	TGTGCCAGTAGTACGACAGGGGGCGGGAGAGAAAAACTGTTTTTT	CASSTTGGGREKLFF
once	TRBV2	TRBJ1-5	-	TGTGCCAGCAGTCCGGACAGAAATCAGCCCCAGCATTTT	CASSPDRNQPQHF
-	TRBV6-6	TRBJ2-5	TRBD2	TGTGCCAGCAGTCCTGGACTAGAGGCAAGCCGATACTTC	CASSPGLEASRYF
-	TRBV21-1	TRBJ2-2	-	TGTGCCAGCAGCAAAGGGGAGGAGGCATACACCGGGGAGCTGTTTTTT	CASSKGEEAYTGELFF
-	TRBV2	TRBJ2-4	TRBD2	TGTGCCAGCAGTTCTAGCGGGGGGCTCGGCAAAAACATTCAGTACTTC	CASSSSGGLGKNIQYF
-	TRBV9	TRBJ2-1	TRBD2	TGTGCCAGCAGCGTCAACCCGGGACTAGCGGGAGAAGAGCAGTTCTTC	CASSVNPGLAGEEQFF